The 26 T cell receptor beta chains in this list originate from one sample, sequenced in a study of T cell responses to AZD1222 COVID-19 vaccine. Some clones are missing from TCRdb's copy, which holds only in-frame ones; the method was immunoSEQ multiplex PCR. The sample holds about 150,000 clones, approximately 90% seen once. Sequencing was performed on peripheral blood, taken 28 days after the second AZD1222 dose. The origin of the receptors is an adult who received the AZD1222 COVID-19 vaccine.

The chain carries TRBV7-9 and TRBJ2-2, with a possible D match to TRBD2 (6 bases). Trimming removed 5 bases at V and 7 bases at J, with 20 bases between. The germline gives CDR1 SEHNR, CDR2 FQNEAQ (reference sequence). The CDR3 has 16 amino acids. In DNA, the CDR3 is TGTGCCAGCAGCCGTACTAGCCAATCACGGGACGGGGAGCTGTTTTTT. This translates into CASSRTSQSRDGELFF.

In its sample, this clone was seen once. The chain combines TRBV5-6 with TRBJ2-5; the D is unclear. CDR1 and CDR2 from the germline V gene are SGHDT and YYEEEE. The CDR3 covers 13 residues. V dropped 4 bases and J dropped 1 base, with 8 bases sitting between them. The CDR3 here is CASSRPAQETQYF. DNA for the CDR3: TGTGCCAGCAGCCGGCCGGCCCAAGAGACCCAGTACTTC.

The V and J genes are TRBV24-1 and TRBJ2-3; 12 bases match TRBD2. V was pared by 1 base and J by 0 bases, with 4 bases of the junction left unmatched. CDR1 and CDR2 from the germline V gene are KGHDR and SFDVKD. The CDR3 runs 18 residues. The CDR3 nucleotides are TGTGCCACCAGTGATTTTACTAGCGGGGGGACTAGCACAGATACGCAGTATTTT. It yields the protein CATSDFTSGGTSTDTQYF.

The genes are TRBV5-1 and TRBJ2-5; D gene uncertain. The germline V and J ends were trimmed by 4 bases and 5 bases, with 15 bases remaining between them. Germline CDR1 reads SGHRS; CDR2 reads YFSETQ. The CDR3 runs 14 residues. The CDR3 sequence is CASSMLRLAETQYF. CDR3 coding DNA: TGCGCCAGCAGCATGCTTAGATTGGCGGAGACCCAGTACTTC.

This clone has only one observation. The J gene is TRBJ1-2, the V gene TRBV12-3 or TRBV12-4, with unresolved D. Trimming removed 4 bases from V and 0 bases from J, with 6 bases in between. The CDR3 covers 13 residues. The CDR3 sequence: CASSWATNYGYTF. The CDR3 DNA reads TGTGCCAGCAGTTGGGCGACTAACTATGGCTACACCTTC.

This rearrangement joins TRBV18 to TRBJ1-3, with a possible D match to TRBD1 (5 bases). The V end was cut by 0 bases, the J end by 9 bases, with 12 bases between. The CDR3 loop spans 14 amino acids. Germline CDR1 reads KGHSH; CDR2 reads LQKENI. The CDR3 coding sequence is TGTGCCAGCTCACCACCCGCTTCAAGGGGCACCATATATTTT. Protein sequence: CASSPPASRGTIYF.

The rearrangement joins TRBV24-1 to TRBJ2-1; TRBD2 agrees at 7 bases. The CDR3 sequence is 16 residues long. Germline assignment: CDR1 KGHDR and CDR2 SFDVKD. V trimming: 0 bases; J trimming: 7 bases; junction bases outside the gene matches: 8. The CDR3 bases are TGTGCCACCAGTGATTTGACGGCGGGAGTGGGGAATGAGCAGTTCTTC. Its protein is CATSDLTAGVGNEQFF.

The genes are TRBV6-6 and TRBJ1-3; the D is unclear. V shed 6 bases and J shed 4 bases, with 16 bases lying between them. The CDR3 consists of 15 residues. Germline CDR1 is MNHNY and CDR2 is SVGAGI (reference sequence). The CDR3, as DNA: TGTGCCAGCAGGGCTACTCCCTCTCTCGGAAACACCATATATTTT. Encoded protein: CASRATPSLGNTIYF.

A single count supports this clone. V gene TRBV7-2 combines with J gene TRBJ2-7; TRBD2 is a possible D gene (6 bases). Germline-derived CDR1 and CDR2 are SGHTA and FQGNSA. This CDR3 contains 16 residues. The V and J ends lost 5 bases and 0 bases respectively, with 17 bases between them. The CDR3 here is CASSRLSAGSSYEQYF. The DNA of the CDR3 is TGTGCCAGCAGCCGCTTATCGGCGGGGAGCTCCTACGAGCAGTACTTC.

The chain couples TRBV28 to TRBJ2-2, with D perhaps matching TRBD1 (6 bases). CDR1 is MDHEN and CDR2 is SYDVKM in the germline V gene. The CDR3 length is 12 residues. V lost 11 bases and J lost 6, with 13 bases in between. CDR3 protein: CAEQGTSGELFF. The CDR3 DNA is TGTGCCGAACAGGGTACGTCCGGGGAGCTGTTTTTT.

The chain combines TRBV4-1 with TRBJ1-3; D remains ambiguous. The V and J ends lost 4 bases and 0 bases respectively, with 16 bases between them. CDR1 MGHRA and CDR2 YSYEKL come from the germline V gene. The CDR3 length is 17 residues. CDR3 bases: TGCGCCAGCAGCCCCCGCCCCGGACTGCACTCTGGAAACACCATATATTTT. Translation gives CASSPRPGLHSGNTIYF.

The chain carries TRBV6-2 or TRBV6-3 and TRBJ1-2; 9 positions match TRBD1. The CDR3 is 16 amino acids. J was trimmed by 3 bases and V by 5 bases; bases with no gene match: 10. Germline CDR1 and CDR2: MNHEY and SVGEGT. The CDR3 DNA reads TGTGCCAGCAGTCGACCCTATCGGGACAGGGACTATGGCTACACCTTC. Amino acids: CASSRPYRDRDYGYTF.

The J gene is TRBJ2-7, the V gene TRBV12-3 or TRBV12-4, with D hard to call. CDR3 length: 11 residues. V was trimmed by 2 bases and J by 9 bases, leaving 8 bases between them. CDR3 sequence reads: CASSLRERQYF. The CDR3 region has the DNA TGTGCCAGCAGTTTACGAGAGCGGCAGTACTTC.

The chain uses TRBV6-6 and TRBJ2-7, with 8 bases aligning to TRBD2. The CDR3 covers 13 residues. Germline V CDR1 and CDR2: MNHNY, SVGAGI (reference sequence). Unmatched junction bases numbered 4, after V lost 2 bases and J lost 7 bases. CDR3 DNA sequence: TGTGCCAGCAGTTACGCCCCGGGGGGGGAGCAGTACTTC. It encodes CASSYAPGGEQYF.

The chain uses TRBV6-5 and TRBJ1-6; possibly TRBD1 for D (5 bases). Germline V gene sequence: CDR1 MNHEY, CDR2 SVGAGI. V dropped 6 bases and J dropped 7 bases, with 13 bases sitting between them. The CDR3 runs to 14 residues. The CDR3 DNA follows: TGTGCCAGCAGCCTCGGGACGGCGAATTCACCCCTCCACTTT. It encodes CASSLGTANSPLHF.

The J gene is TRBJ2-7, the V gene TRBV30, with a tentative D call TRBD2 (6 bases). Trimming cost V 7 bases and J 2 bases, with 9 bases left between them. Germline CDR1 and CDR2: GTSNPN and SVGIG (reference sequence). The CDR3 length is 11 residues. Here the CDR3 reads CASGLTYEQYF. As DNA, the CDR3 is TGTGCCTCGGGACTTACCTACGAGCAGTACTTC.

CDR3 loop: CASSQINYPGSSYNEQFF. The CDR3 nucleotides read TGTGCCAGCAGCCAGATCAATTATCCAGGGAGCTCCTACAATGAGCAGTTCTTC. The chain links TRBV14 to TRBJ2-1; D may be TRBD1 or TRBD2 (5 bases each). The V end was cut by 3 bases, the J end by 0 bases, with 18 bases between. This CDR3 contains 18 residues. Germline V gives CDR1 SGHDN, CDR2 FVKESK.

The chain recombines TRBV19 with TRBJ2-5; a possible D gene is TRBD1 (7 bases). V was cut by 9 bases and J by 7 bases, with 24 bases left in between. The CDR3 extends over 15 amino acids. Germline CDR1 and CDR2: LNHDA and SQIVND (reference sequence). CDR3 region: CASRTQGGYFGTQYF. CDR3 DNA: TGTGCCAGCCGGACCCAGGGGGGATATTTTGGGACCCAGTACTTC.

This clone came up a few times. The chain is built from TRBV19 and TRBJ1-5; perhaps TRBD1 as D (5 bases). Trimming left V 5 bases short and J 7 bases short, with 12 bases between. From germline, CDR1 is LNHDA and CDR2 SQIVND (reference sequence). The CDR3 contains 13 residues. In DNA, the CDR3 is TGTGCCAGTAGTCAGACAGTCAACCAGCCCCAGCATTTT. Translating gives CASSQTVNQPQHF.

CDR3 sequence: CASSQGSGYRVNYGYTF. The CDR3 region has the DNA TGTGCCAGCAGCCAAGGTTCTGGGTACAGGGTAAACTATGGCTACACCTTC. The chain combines TRBV3-1 (or the pseudogene TRBV3-2) with TRBJ1-2, with D possibly matching TRBD1 (6 bases). The CDR3 extends over 17 amino acids. The germline gives CDR1 LGHDT, CDR2 YNNKEL (reference sequence). Trimming shortened V by 1 base and J by 2 bases, and 17 bases separated the two germline ends.

This chain uses TRBV30 with TRBJ1-4; 9 bases map to TRBD1. The V segment lost 1 base and the J segment 7 bases; nucleotides outside the gene matches: 7. CDR3 length equals 15 residues. Per germline, CDR1 GTSNPN and CDR2 SVGIG (reference sequence). In DNA, the CDR3 is TGTGCCTGGAGTGCAATACAGGGGGCAAGTGAAAAACTGTTTTTT. Its protein is CAWSAIQGASEKLFF.

Within the sample, this clone is medium-sized (0.01 to 0.1%). V usage is TRBV7-9 and J usage is TRBJ2-3, with TRBD2 matching over 13 bases. Germline assignment: CDR1 SEHNR and CDR2 FQNEAQ (reference sequence). This CDR3 is built from 18 residues. V trimming: 5 bases; J trimming: 0 bases; junction bases outside the gene matches: 8. The CDR3 spells CASSPGTSGVPSTDTQYF. As DNA, the CDR3 is TGTGCCAGCAGCCCCGGGACTAGCGGGGTCCCTAGCACAGATACGCAGTATTTT.

There are a few counts of this clone. The chain couples TRBV7-9 to TRBJ1-3; D is unresolved. The CDR3 contains 15 residues. Germline assignment: CDR1 SEHNR and CDR2 FQNEAQ (reference sequence). V lost 1 base and J 0 bases, leaving 7 bases between the germline ends. The CDR3 region has the DNA TGTGCCAGCAGCTTAGGGGAGATCTCTGGAAACACCATATATTTT. This gives the protein CASSLGEISGNTIYF. The complete variable domain, with remaining parts taken from reference TRBV7-9 and TRBJ1-3, reads DTGVSQNPRHKITKRGQNVTFRCDPISEHNRLYWYRQTLGQGPEFLTYFQNEAQLEKSRLLSDRFSAERPKGSFSTLEIQRTEQGDSAMYLCASSLGEISGNTIYFGEGSWLTVV.

This clone occurred a few times. The rearrangement joins TRBV5-4 to TRBJ1-2, with D tentatively TRBD1 (5 bases). The V gene lost 0 bases and the J gene lost 6 bases, with 9 bases spanning the gap. The CDR3 has 13 residues. Germline lookup yields CDR1 SGHNT and CDR2 YYREEE (reference sequence). CDR3 sequence (DNA): TGTGCCAGCAGCTTGGCCAGGGCCCATGGCTACACCTTC. This encodes CASSLARAHGYTF.

The J gene is TRBJ1-1, the V gene TRBV15, with 7 nucleotides matching TRBD1. The CDR3 covers 14 residues. Per germline, CDR1 LNHNV and CDR2 YYDKDF (reference sequence). Trimming cost V 2 bases and J 3 bases; bases outside gene matches: 3. CDR3: CATSRSGQDTEAFF. CDR3 bases: TGTGCCACCAGCAGATCTGGACAGGACACTGAAGCTTTCTTT.

The chain combines TRBV11-2 with TRBJ1-4; maybe TRBD1 (5 bases). V shed 1 base and J shed 8 bases, with 14 bases lying between them. Germline V CDR1 and CDR2: SGHAT, FQNNGV. CDR3 length: 15 residues. This CDR3 reads CASSLGGPGGEKLFF. CDR3 bases: TGTGCCAGCAGCTTAGGCGGTCCCGGGGGGGAAAAACTGTTTTTT.